The 28 T cell receptor beta chains below were found in one sample sequenced in a study of T cells in Graves' hyperthyroidism and ophthalmopathy. Regions amplified from RNA transcripts were the TCR beta CDR3 regions. A set of HTBI primers served as the primers for a first-round RT-PCR of the TCR CDR3. Each CDR3 protein is one row after TCRdb ran MiXCR on the multiplex PCR reads. This table holds approximately 700,000 distinct CDR3 sequences, about a sixth found once. The sequencing sample was made of blood. These receptors originate from a man between 18 and 35 years old with Graves' hyperthyroidism.

This clonotype appeared many times. CDR3 sequence: CASESRHGYTF. CDR3 coding DNA: TGTGCCAGCGAATCCAGACATGGCTACACCTTC. V gene TRBV6-1 combines with J gene TRBJ1-2, with D hard to call. The CDR3 length is 11 residues. Germline CDR1 is MNHNS and CDR2 is SASEGT. Between the trimmed V and J ends, which lost 8 bases and 6 bases, there was a span of 10 bases.

The V gene is TRBV19, the J gene TRBJ1-1; perhaps TRBD1 as D (5 bases). V was shortened by 4 bases and J by 0 bases, with 12 bases between the two germline ends. Germline loops: CDR1 LNHDA, CDR2 SQIVND (reference sequence). CDR3 size: 15 residues. The CDR3 DNA sequence: TGTGCCAGTAGTACCGGGACGGACATGAACACTGAAGCTTTCTTT. Translation gives CASSTGTDMNTEAFF.

The chain carries TRBV5-1 and TRBJ2-1, with 12 bases fitting TRBD2. Germline CDR1 is SGHRS and CDR2 is YFSETQ. V shed 4 bases and J 7 bases; nucleotides not matched to a gene: 6. The CDR3 loop spans 15 amino acids. This chain's CDR3 is CASSVGLAGWNEQFF. CDR3 coding DNA: TGCGCCAGCAGCGTCGGACTAGCGGGATGGAATGAGCAGTTCTTC.

The sample holds a few counts of this clonotype. The gene calls are TRBV15 and TRBJ2-7, with D perhaps TRBD2 (6 bases). This CDR3 is 13 amino acids long. V lost 3 bases, J lost 7 bases, and 13 bases lay in between. CDR1 and CDR2 (germline): LNHNV, YYDKDF (reference sequence). This chain's CDR3 is CATSRSRDGEQYF. CDR3 nucleotides: TGTGCCACCAGCAGGTCGCGGGATGGTGAGCAGTACTTC. The whole variable domain, remainder taken from reference TRBV15 and TRBJ2-7, is DAMVIQNPRYQVTQFGKPVTLSCSQTLNHNVMYWYQQKSSQAPKLLFHYYDKDFNNEADTPDNFQSRRPNTSFCFLDIRSPGLGDTAMYLCATSRSRDGEQYFGPGTRLTVT.

This clonotype was seen only a few times. The rearrangement links TRBV6-1 to TRBJ2-1; the match to TRBD2 covers 12 bases. CDR1 is MNHNS and CDR2 is SASEGT in the germline V gene. The CDR3 has 16 amino acids. Trimming took 0 bases from V and 8 from J; bases not matched to a gene: 5. In DNA form, the CDR3 reads TGTGCCAGCAGTGAAGCGCTACTAGCGGGAGGACATGAGCAGTTCTTC. Amino acid sequence: CASSEALLAGGHEQFF.

The chain recombines TRBV20-1 with TRBJ2-3; the D gene is possibly TRBD1 (6 bases). V lost 3 bases and J 6 bases, leaving 19 bases between the germline ends. This CDR3 has 15 residues. The V gene's germline CDR1 is DFQATT and CDR2 SNEGSKA (reference sequence). For the CDR3, the DNA is TGCAGTGCTAGCATCCCTAGCTCAGGGGAGGATACGCAGTATTTT. This sequence encodes CSASIPSSGEDTQYF.

The CDR3 is CASGFSPLAEAFF. The DNA for the CDR3 is TGTGCTAGTGGTTTTAGTCCGCTCGCTGAAGCTTTCTTT. The chain has TRBV12-5 and TRBJ1-1; D is unresolved. This CDR3 spans 13 amino acids. The germline gives CDR1 LGHNT, CDR2 FRNRAP. V was shortened by 3 bases and J by 6 bases, with 11 bases between the two germline ends. The full variable domain, rest sourced from reference TRBV12-5 and TRBJ1-1, is DARVTQTPRHKVTEMGQEVTMRCQPILGHNTVFWYRQTMMQGLELLAYFRNRAPLDDSGMPKDRFSAEMPDATLATLKIQPSEPRDSAVYFCASGFSPLAEAFFGQGTRLTVV.

This clonotype was found many times. The rearrangement links TRBV12-3 or TRBV12-4 to TRBJ2-7; 8 nucleotides align to TRBD1. V was clipped by 3 bases and J by 2 bases; unmatched bases: 6. CDR3 length equals 15 residues. CDR3: CASSFGRDRTYEQYF. The CDR3 nucleotides read TGTGCCAGCAGTTTTGGAAGGGACAGGACCTACGAGCAGTACTTC.

This clonotype has a count of ten or more. V usage is TRBV7-9 and J usage is TRBJ2-1; the D is unclear. The V gene's germline CDR1 is SEHNR and CDR2 FQNEAQ (reference sequence). This CDR3 comprises 17 residues. Trimming cost V 5 bases and J 0 bases, with 17 bases left between them. The CDR3 DNA is TGTGCCAGCAGCCCCCCAGCGAGCGTCCGCTCCTACAATGAGCAGTTCTTC. This gives the protein CASSPPASVRSYNEQFF.

This clonotype was found many times. The V call is TRBV28, the J call TRBJ2-1; D unresolved. Trimming cost V 4 bases and J 6 bases, with 19 bases left between them. This CDR3 is 16 amino acids long. Germline CDR1 MDHEN, CDR2 SYDVKM. The CDR3 loop is CASSSTLVPFANEQFF. As DNA, the CDR3 is TGTGCCAGCAGTTCCACATTAGTCCCCTTTGCCAATGAGCAGTTCTTC.

This clonotype has just a few counts. The V call is TRBV4-2, the J call TRBJ2-6; unclear D gene. There are 14 residues in the CDR3. Trimming stripped 6 bases from V and 0 bases from J, with 6 bases between. The germline V gene has CDR1 LGHNA and CDR2 YNFKEQ. CDR3 DNA: TGTGCCAGCAGAGAAGCCTCTGGGGCCAACGTCCTGACTTTC. Translation: CASREASGANVLTF.

The chain couples TRBV6-1 to TRBJ2-2, with 12 bases aligning to TRBD2. CDR3 length equals 17 residues. V shed 7 bases, J shed 4 bases, and the junction held 10 bases outside the gene matches. Germline V gene lookup returns CDR1 MNHNS and CDR2 SASEGT. The CDR3 DNA is TGTGCCAGCACCTTGACTAGCGGGAGCGTGAGCACCGGGGAGCTGTTTTTT. As protein: CASTLTSGSVSTGELFF.

This clonotype was found many times. The V and J genes are TRBV18 and TRBJ1-1, with a tentative D call TRBD1 (5 bases). The CDR3 loop spans 15 amino acids. Germline CDR1 and CDR2: KGHSH and LQKENI. V was trimmed by 1 base and J by 1 base, leaving 10 bases between them. The CDR3 spells CASSPHTGQNTEAFF. CDR3 DNA: TGTGCCAGCTCACCACATACAGGTCAGAACACTGAAGCTTTCTTT.

This clonotype was observed a few times. The rearrangement joins TRBV11-1 to TRBJ2-5; the match to TRBD1 covers 7 bases. This CDR3 comprises 16 residues. Germline values: CDR1 SGHAT, CDR2 FQDESV (reference sequence). V was clipped by 4 bases and J by 5 bases; unmatched bases: 13. CDR3 in DNA: TGTGCCAGCAGCTCCCCCTTCGTTACAGGGGAGGAGACCCAGTACTTC. Its translation: CASSSPFVTGEETQYF.

This clonotype was counted between two and nine times. The V and J genes are TRBV5-1 and TRBJ1-6; TRBD1 aligns across 8 bases. Germline V CDR1 and CDR2: SGHRS, YFSETQ. The CDR3 is 14 residues long. With 4 bases clipped from V and 7 bases from J, the junction kept 4 bases outside the gene matches. The CDR3 DNA sequence: TGCGCCAGCAGCCGACAGGGGAAGAATTCACCCCTCCACTTT. This codes for CASSRQGKNSPLHF.

This clonotype was counted ten times or more. The chain joins TRBV28 to TRBJ2-2; the D gene is possibly TRBD2 (6 bases). Germline-derived CDR1 and CDR2 are MDHEN and SYDVKM. The V end lost 7 bases, the J end lost 5 bases, and 17 bases lay between the germline ends. The CDR3 has 15 residues. This CDR3 is CASTSGLAWTGELFF. For the CDR3, the DNA is TGTGCCAGCACCTCAGGTCTAGCGTGGACCGGGGAGCTGTTTTTT. Full variable domain (outside the CDR3, taken from reference TRBV28 and TRBJ2-2): DVKVTQSSRYLVKRTGEKVFLECVQDMDHENMFWYRQDPGLGLRLIYFSYDVKMKEKGDIPEGYSVSREKKERFSLILESASTNQTSMYLCASTSGLAWTGELFFGEGSRLTVL.

This chain connects TRBV2 to TRBJ1-6; D is undetermined. V was clipped by 4 bases and J by 4 bases, with 17 bases between them. The CDR3 has 17 amino acids. Per germline, CDR1 SNHLY and CDR2 FYNNEI. DNA of the CDR3: TGTGCCAGCAGTGTTGCGGCAGTGGAACATTATAATTCACCCCTCCACTTT. Protein sequence: CASSVAAVEHYNSPLHF.

The chain carries TRBV12-3 or TRBV12-4 and TRBJ2-2, with 8 bases that match TRBD2. This CDR3 is 17 amino acids long. Unmatched junction bases numbered 4, after V lost 1 base and J lost 0 bases. As DNA, the CDR3 is TGTGCCAGCAGTTTAGGAGTAGCGGGGACGAACACCGGGGAGCTGTTTTTT. This gives the protein CASSLGVAGTNTGELFF.

This clonotype was seen many times. This rearrangement joins TRBV9 to TRBJ2-7; D is unclear. CDR1 and CDR2 (germline): SGDLS, YYNGEE. The V and J ends lost 3 bases and 0 bases respectively, with 10 bases between them. The CDR3 consists of 14 residues. CDR3 amino acids: CASSAKVDSYEQYF. The CDR3 bases are TGTGCCAGCAGCGCTAAGGTAGACTCCTACGAGCAGTACTTC.

The chain is built from TRBV10-3 and TRBJ2-1, with D perhaps matching TRBD2 (6 bases). CDR3 length equals 15 residues. Germline V lookup: CDR1 ENHRY, CDR2 SYGVKD. Trimming shortened V by 4 bases and J by 5 bases, and 15 bases separated the two germline ends. The CDR3 reads CAISGLGGSNNEQFF. DNA for the CDR3: TGTGCCATCAGTGGACTAGGAGGGTCTAACAATGAGCAGTTCTTC.

The V gene is TRBV11-2, the J gene TRBJ2-2; D could derive from TRBD1 or TRBD2 (5 bases each). V lost 0 bases and J 6 bases, leaving 17 bases between the germline ends. The germline gives CDR1 SGHAT, CDR2 FQNNGV. This CDR3 comprises 17 residues. The DNA of the CDR3 is TGTGCCAGCAGCTTAGAAGGGACCGTCTCTCAGTCCGGGGAGCTGTTTTTT. Translating it yields CASSLEGTVSQSGELFF.

This clonotype was seen many times. V is TRBV20-1 and J is TRBJ2-1; 7 bases match TRBD2. This CDR3 contains 15 residues. Germline trimming cut 0 bases from V and 5 bases from J; bases unmatched to any gene: 7. Germline loops: CDR1 DFQATT, CDR2 SNEGSKA (reference sequence). The CDR3 here is CSAREPSGVHNEQFF. In nucleotides, the CDR3 is TGCAGTGCTAGAGAGCCTAGCGGAGTTCACAATGAGCAGTTCTTC.

In this sample, this clonotype turned up many times. The V and J genes are TRBV24-1 and TRBJ2-1, with 12 bases that match TRBD1. Germline CDR1 KGHDR, CDR2 SFDVKD. The junction had 9 bases not matched to a gene; V was cut back by 9 bases and J by 7 bases. There are 15 residues in the CDR3. In nucleotides, the CDR3 is TGTGCCACCGAAGGCCGGGACAGGGGGCCGAATGAGCAGTTCTTC. It encodes CATEGRDRGPNEQFF.

The chain links TRBV27 to TRBJ2-1; either TRBD1 or TRBD2 may supply D (5 bases each). The V gene lost 6 bases and the J gene lost 9 bases, with 24 bases spanning the gap. The germline gives CDR1 MNHEY, CDR2 SMNVEV (reference sequence). This CDR3 comprises 16 residues. The DNA of the CDR3 is TGTGCCAGCAGCCCTAGAGGGGCGGTCGGTGTCCGTGAGCAGTTCTTC. As protein: CASSPRGAVGVREQFF.

This chain joins TRBV20-1 and TRBJ1-5; unclear D gene. From germline, CDR1 is DFQATT and CDR2 SNEGSKA (reference sequence). Trimming took off 2 bases at V and 1 base at J, with 12 bases between the two ends. This CDR3 contains 15 residues. The CDR3 DNA reads TGCAGTGCTAGATTAGCGGGAAAGAGCAATCAGCCCCAGCATTTT. Protein: CSARLAGKSNQPQHF.

V and J are TRBV7-2 and TRBJ1-2; 10 bases fit TRBD1. The V and J ends lost 4 bases and 6 bases, in that order; junction bases with no gene match: 8. Germline V lookup: CDR1 SGHTA, CDR2 FQGNSA. The CDR3 loop spans 15 amino acids. The CDR3 region is CASSSRTGGANGYTF. The CDR3 DNA reads TGTGCCAGCAGCTCGAGGACAGGGGGAGCCAATGGCTACACCTTC.

The chain couples TRBV13 to TRBJ1-1; D is perhaps TRBD1 (5 bases). Germline CDR1 PRHDT, CDR2 FYEKMQ (reference sequence). The CDR3 has 13 amino acids. V was clipped by 2 bases and J by 7 bases, with 11 bases between them. The CDR3 coding sequence is TGTGCCAGCAGCTTATCAGGGCGTATTGAAGCTTTCTTT. Amino acids: CASSLSGRIEAFF.

This clonotype was observed a handful of times. The chain links TRBV28 to TRBJ1-2; D possibly corresponds to TRBD1 (5 bases). This CDR3 has 12 amino acids. V was clipped by 5 bases and J by 7 bases, with 11 bases between them. Per germline, CDR1 MDHEN and CDR2 SYDVKM. The CDR3 DNA is TGTGCCAGCAGTCGGGGGTTCGGTGGCTACACCTTC. Encoded protein: CASSRGFGGYTF.